The 28 T cell receptor beta chains below come from one sample, sequenced in a study of CD8 T cells in Susac syndrome. When the RNA was reverse transcribed, random hexamers were used with an input of roughly 0.45 to 1 ug. Each CDR3 protein gets one entry after TCRdb re-called the immunoSEQ multiplex PCR reads with MiXCR. The sample lists hundreds of thousands of distinct CDR3 sequences, more than 70% seen once, with 0.12% in the top ten. Sequenced input: CD8+ T cells from PBMCs. These receptors were obtained from a human donor with multiple sclerosis.

The genes are TRBV13 and TRBJ1-1; 7 nucleotides agree with TRBD1. Germline trimming cut 2 bases from V and 3 bases from J; bases unmatched to any gene: 6. The CDR3 covers 15 residues. Looked up from germline, CDR1 is PRHDT and CDR2 is FYEKMQ (reference sequence). The CDR3 region is CASSLTMGQHTEAFF. The CDR3 bases are TGTGCCAGCAGCTTAACCATGGGACAGCACACTGAAGCTTTCTTT. The complete variable domain, with remaining parts taken from reference TRBV13 and TRBJ1-1, reads AAGVIQSPRHLIKEKRETATLKCYPIPRHDTVYWYQQGPGQDPQFLISFYEKMQSDKGSIPDRFSAQQFSDYHSELNMSSLELGDSALYFCASSLTMGQHTEAFFGQGTRLTVV.

This clonotype was seen just once. This chain links TRBV25-1 with TRBJ2-1; 9 bases line up with TRBD1. V trimming: 4 bases; J trimming: 8 bases; junction bases outside the gene matches: 6. The CDR3 extends over 14 amino acids. Germline values: CDR1 MGHDK, CDR2 SYGVNS. CDR3 protein: CASSGRDRAYEQFF. As DNA, the CDR3 is TGTGCCAGCAGTGGCCGGGACAGGGCGTATGAGCAGTTCTTC.

This chain connects TRBV3-1 to TRBJ2-2, with a tentative D call TRBD2 (5 bases). The germline gives CDR1 LGHDT, CDR2 YNNKEL (reference sequence). This CDR3 comprises 15 residues. V dropped 0 bases and J dropped 4 bases, with 9 bases sitting between them. The CDR3 bases are TGTGCCAGCAGCCAAGAGCGGGTGCCCACCGGGGAGCTGTTTTTT. The encoded protein is CASSQERVPTGELFF.

V and J are TRBV4-1 and TRBJ1-4; 7 nucleotides match TRBD1. The CDR3 runs 16 residues. Unmatched junction bases numbered 14, after V lost 0 bases and J lost 13 bases. Germline CDR1 is MGHRA and CDR2 is YSYEKL. The CDR3 DNA reads as TGCGCCAGCAGCCAAGAGTCCGGGACAGTGGGACTCGGACTGTTTTTT. Protein product: CASSQESGTVGLGLFF.

The chain couples TRBV14 to TRBJ1-1; D is uncertain. V lost 2 bases to trimming and J lost 5 bases, with 12 bases between them. The CDR3 covers 14 residues. CDR1 is SGHDN, CDR2 FVKESK, per germline. CDR3 bases: TGTGCCAGCAGCCAAAGCCCTCCGGGGACTGAAGCTTTCTTT. It yields the protein CASSQSPPGTEAFF.

This chain uses TRBV13 with TRBJ2-1; TRBD2 matches at 8 bases. The CDR3 runs to 16 residues. Trimming removed 1 base from V and 4 bases from J; junction bases left unmatched: 6. Germline CDR1 and CDR2: PRHDT and FYEKMQ (reference sequence). The CDR3 is CASSLEASGRYNEQFF. The CDR3, as DNA: TGTGCCAGCAGCTTAGAGGCTAGCGGGCGTTACAATGAGCAGTTCTTC.

The chain carries TRBV20-1 and TRBJ1-3, with 7 nucleotides matching TRBD1. Looked up from germline, CDR1 is DFQATT and CDR2 is SNEGSKA (reference sequence). V dropped 0 bases and J dropped 4; count of bases not matched to a gene: 6. This CDR3 region has 15 residues. CDR3 in amino acids: CSARDRRGRGNTIYF. CDR3 nucleotide sequence: TGCAGTGCTAGAGATCGTAGGGGGCGAGGAAACACCATATATTTT.

This chain links TRBV5-6 with TRBJ2-7, with 10 bases that match TRBD2. Germline values: CDR1 SGHDT, CDR2 YYEEEE. V trimming: 7 bases; J trimming: 6 bases; junction bases outside the gene matches: 7. The CDR3 contains 13 residues. This CDR3 reads CASGLAGVTEQYF. CDR3 DNA sequence: TGTGCCAGCGGCCTAGCGGGAGTCACCGAGCAGTACTTC.

The chain uses TRBV3-1 and TRBJ1-1; the match to TRBD1 covers 9 bases. The V gene end was trimmed by 0 bases and the J gene end by 5 bases; junction bases not matched to a gene: 7. The CDR3 contains 16 residues. The germline CDR1 and CDR2 sequences are LGHDT and YNNKEL (reference sequence). This CDR3 reads CASSQDIRDRVTEAFF. For the CDR3, the DNA is TGTGCCAGCAGCCAAGATATTCGGGACAGGGTTACTGAAGCTTTCTTT.

J is TRBJ1-5 and V is TRBV2; D is undetermined. The V end lost 7 bases, the J end lost 5 bases, and 9 bases lay between the germline ends. From germline, CDR1 is SNHLY and CDR2 FYNNEI. The CDR3 has 12 amino acids. CDR3 DNA: TGTGCCAGCAACGATATCGATCAGCCCCAGCATTTT. Its translation: CASNDIDQPQHF.

The chain joins TRBV20-1 to TRBJ2-1, with D hard to call. V was trimmed by 0 bases and J by 12 bases, leaving 12 bases between them. CDR3 length: 12 residues. The germline gives CDR1 DFQATT, CDR2 SNEGSKA (reference sequence). The CDR3 DNA is TGCAGTGCTAGAGATCAGGCTATTCGGCAGTTCTTC. This gives the protein CSARDQAIRQFF.

This clonotype was seen a single time. This chain links TRBV27 with TRBJ2-2, with D perhaps given as TRBD1 or TRBD2 (5 bases each). The CDR3 runs to 15 residues. Trimming took off 7 bases at V and 5 bases at J, with 17 bases between the two ends. Germline V gene data show CDR1 as MNHEY and CDR2 as SMNVEV (reference sequence). The CDR3 nucleotides read TGTGCCAGCACCCCCGACGCGAGGGGAACCGGGGAGCTGTTTTTT. Amino acids: CASTPDARGTGELFF.

CDR3 coding DNA: TGTGCCAGCAGCCCCCGTGGATTCGGGACTAGTTTTAAGGAGACCCAGTACTTC. It encodes CASSPRGFGTSFKETQYF. V gene TRBV9 combines with J gene TRBJ2-5; 8 bases map to TRBD2. Germline loops: CDR1 SGDLS, CDR2 YYNGEE. The length of the CDR3 is 18 residues. J lost 5 bases, V lost 4 bases, and 19 bases had no gene match.

The J gene is TRBJ2-7, the V gene TRBV27; D might be TRBD1 (6 bases). The V and J ends lost 6 bases and 5 bases respectively, with 11 bases between them. CDR1 and CDR2 from the germline V gene are MNHEY and SMNVEV (reference sequence). This CDR3 has 12 residues. CDR3 residues: CASRGHPHEQYF. For the CDR3, the DNA is TGTGCCAGCAGGGGACATCCACACGAGCAGTACTTC.

The V call is TRBV11-2, the J call TRBJ2-7; 10 nucleotides match TRBD1. Per germline, CDR1 SGHAT and CDR2 FQNNGV. The CDR3 covers 17 residues. Trimming removed 4 bases from V and 0 bases from J; junction bases left unmatched: 9. CDR3 DNA sequence: TGTGCCAGCAGCTGGGGCATTAGACAGGGGGCCTCCTACGAGCAGTACTTC. It yields the protein CASSWGIRQGASYEQYF.

As concerns this clonotype: The junction differs from germline at one of its ends, possibly a read error. The chain carries TRBV12-3 or TRBV12-4 and TRBJ2-6; D may be TRBD2 (5 bases). The CDR3 is made up of 15 amino acids. DNA for the CDR3: TGTGCCAGCAGTCCCGAGGGATCTGAGGCCAACGTCCTGACTTTC. As protein: CASSPEGSEANVLTF.

In the case of this clonotype: Mismatch with germline at one junction end may stem from a read error. The V gene is TRBV9, the J gene TRBJ2-1; D remains unclear. The CDR3 is 15 residues long. CDR1 and CDR2 from the germline V gene are SGDLS and YYNGEE. The CDR3 DNA reads TGTGCCAGCAGCCTCGGACCGGGTACTTACAGTGAGCAGTTCTTC. Translating gives CASSLGPGTYSEQFF.

This chain links TRBV6-2 or TRBV6-3 with TRBJ2-7, with unresolved D. Germline values: CDR1 MNHEY, CDR2 SVGEGT. V lost 3 bases and J 4 bases, leaving 22 bases between the germline ends. The CDR3 covers 17 residues. The CDR3 coding sequence is TGTGCCAGCAGTTATTCGGAGCGCGGCGGCCTCTTTTACGAGCAGTACTTC. This translates into CASSYSERGGLFYEQYF.

Here the CDR3 DNA reads TGTGCCAGCAGTTTTGAGGCAGGGGAAAGCGCAACGTACAATGAGCAGTTCTTC. Its protein product is CASSFEAGESATYNEQFF. The rearrangement joins TRBV27 to TRBJ2-1; TRBD1 is a possible D gene (6 bases). CDR3 size: 18 residues. Germline loops: CDR1 MNHEY, CDR2 SMNVEV (reference sequence). The ends were cut back, 3 bases at V and 4 bases at J, with 22 bases in the middle.

V is TRBV12-3 or TRBV12-4 and J is TRBJ1-5; TRBD1 aligns across 8 bases. V dropped 5 bases and J dropped 6; count of bases not matched to a gene: 3. CDR3 length: 13 residues. CDR3 residues: CASSRTGIQPQHF. The CDR3, as DNA: TGTGCCAGCAGTCGGACAGGGATTCAGCCCCAGCATTTT.

CDR3 coding DNA: TGTGCCAGCACCCTACCCGGGACTAGCGGGCGCGTCACCGGGGAGCTGTTTTTT. Amino acid sequence: CASTLPGTSGRVTGELFF. This chain connects TRBV6-1 to TRBJ2-2; 12 bases fit TRBD2. V was clipped by 7 bases and J by 4 bases; unmatched bases: 13. CDR3 length: 18 amino acids. Germline CDR1 and CDR2: MNHNS and SASEGT.

The rearrangement links TRBV19 to TRBJ2-7; 8 nucleotides align to TRBD1. Germline V gene sequence: CDR1 LNHDA, CDR2 SQIVND (reference sequence). The V and J ends lost 8 bases and 3 bases, in that order; junction bases with no gene match: 3. The CDR3 runs to 12 residues. CDR3 protein: CASGQGRYEQYF. The CDR3 region has the DNA TGTGCCAGTGGACAGGGCCGCTACGAGCAGTACTTC.

The V call is TRBV12-3 or TRBV12-4, the J call TRBJ1-1; D uncertain. V shed 6 bases and J shed 0 bases, with 8 bases lying between them. The CDR3 has 13 amino acids. In DNA, the CDR3 is TGTGCCAGCAGACTCGGGCTGAACACTGAAGCTTTCTTT. Protein sequence: CASRLGLNTEAFF.

The rearrangement links TRBV27 to TRBJ2-7; 9 nucleotides align to TRBD1. V was pared by 4 bases and J by 5 bases, with 6 bases of the junction left unmatched. The CDR3 contains 14 residues. In germline, CDR1 is MNHEY, CDR2 SMNVEV (reference sequence). The CDR3 loop reads CASSSTGGHHEQYF. CDR3 DNA sequence: TGTGCCAGCAGTTCTACAGGGGGCCACCACGAGCAGTACTTC.

The V call is TRBV12-3 or TRBV12-4, the J call TRBJ2-1, with 11 bases lining up with TRBD2. This CDR3 spans 17 amino acids. Germline trimming cut 2 bases from V and 7 bases from J; bases unmatched to any gene: 10. The CDR3 DNA is TGTGCCAGCAGTTTAATGGTAGCGGGAGGGCCGGAGAATGAGCAGTTCTTC. Its translation is CASSLMVAGGPENEQFF.

The chain links TRBV27 to TRBJ2-7; 8 bases are shared with TRBD1. The CDR3 consists of 17 residues. V was clipped by 0 bases and J by 0 bases; unmatched bases: 7. The V gene's germline CDR1 is MNHEY and CDR2 SMNVEV (reference sequence). The CDR3 bases are TGTGCCAGCAGTTTATCCGGACAGGGTGAGGGCTCCTACGAGCAGTACTTC. It encodes CASSLSGQGEGSYEQYF.

The chain has TRBV30 and TRBJ2-7, with TRBD1 matching 7 bases. The V segment lost 2 bases and the J segment 7 bases; nucleotides outside the gene matches: 8. The CDR3 contains 13 residues. From germline, CDR1 is GTSNPN and CDR2 SVGIG (reference sequence). CDR3 sequence: CAWSLPYRGEQYF. The CDR3, as DNA: TGTGCCTGGAGTCTGCCGTACAGGGGTGAGCAGTACTTC.

The genes are TRBV25-1 and TRBJ1-6; D remains ambiguous. CDR3 length: 13 residues. Germline CDR1 is MGHDK and CDR2 is SYGVNS. V lost 2 bases and J lost 8, with 7 bases in between. The chain's CDR3 is CASSEEGDSPLHF. In DNA, the CDR3 is TGTGCCAGCAGTGAAGAGGGAGATTCACCCCTCCACTTT.